These 21 T cell receptor beta chains were all obtained from the same sample, sequenced in a study of radiation and T cells in renal cell carcinoma. The method was immunoSEQ multiplex PCR; TCRdb's version includes in-frame clones alone and lacks a portion of them. The profile covers 45,000 to 55,000 clones, with 75% to 85% appearing a single time and 29% taken by the ten largest. Time point meaning: blood 2 weeks post-SBRT. The treatment denotes: 15 Gy SBRT to primary tumor, nephrectomy 4 weeks later. The sample in question was blood, obtained from a patient whose treatment included radiotherapy and nephrectomy. These receptors originate from a woman aged 70-85 years with renal cell carcinoma.

The V and J genes are TRBV12-2 and TRBJ2-5; the DNA was not compared with TRBD1, the D call given in the table. TRBV12-2 is shown as a pseudogene. The CDR3 has 14 amino acids. The DNA of the CDR3 is TGTGCAAGTCGCTGTAGGGACAGACAAGAGACCCAGTACTTC. It yields the protein CASRCRDRQETQYF.

The chain joins TRBV4-3 to TRBJ1-2, with a weak D call TRBD1 (5 bases). CDR1 is LGHNA, CDR2 YSLEER, per germline. This CDR3 is built from 15 residues. Trimming pared 3 bases from V and 4 bases from J, leaving 15 bases between. The CDR3 is CASSQVPDTSYGYTF. DNA of the CDR3: TGCGCCAGCAGCCAGGTTCCGGACACCAGCTATGGCTACACCTTC.

The sample holds a few counts of this clone. Other DNA sequences from this sample encode an identical CDR3 as well. The chain couples TRBV9 to TRBJ2-1, with D hard to call. V dropped 0 bases and J dropped 0 bases, with 7 bases sitting between them. CDR3 length: 15 amino acids. Per the germline V gene, CDR1 is SGDLS and CDR2 is YYNGEE. The CDR3 loop is CASSVGQDSYNEQFF. In nucleotides, the CDR3 is TGTGCCAGCAGCGTAGGCCAGGACTCCTACAATGAGCAGTTCTTC. The full variable domain, completed using reference TRBV9 and TRBJ2-1, is DSGVTQTPKHLITATGQRVTLRCSPRSGDLSVYWYQQSLDQGLQFLIQYYNGEERAKGNILERFSAQQFPDLHSELNLSSLELGDSALYFCASSVGQDSYNEQFFGPGTRLTVL.

The V gene is TRBV6-6, the J gene TRBJ1-3; D might be TRBD1 (5 bases). Trimming cost V 6 bases and J 0 bases, with 12 bases left between them. Germline CDR1 MNHNY, CDR2 SVGAGI (reference sequence). This CDR3 has 15 amino acids. In DNA, the CDR3 is TGTGCCAGCAGCCGGTCGGGGGGCTCTGGAAACACCATATATTTT. This translates into CASSRSGGSGNTIYF.

This clone was counted only a few times. This chain connects TRBV10-3 to TRBJ2-2; tentatively, D is TRBD2 (5 bases). V lost 4 bases, J lost 5 bases, and 14 bases lay in between. The CDR3 spans 15 residues. CDR1 is ENHRY and CDR2 is SYGVKD in the germline V gene. Here the CDR3 DNA reads TGTGCCATCAGTGCGGCGGGTATACGGACCGGGGAGCTGTTTTTT. Protein product: CAISAAGIRTGELFF.

This chain uses TRBV10-2 with TRBJ2-7; D perhaps matches TRBD2 (6 bases). CDR1 and CDR2 (germline): WSHSY, SAAADI. The CDR3 is 13 amino acids. Trimming stripped 4 bases from V and 9 bases from J, with 16 bases between. In nucleotides, the CDR3 is TGCGCCAGCAGTGTTCGGGGGAAAGAGGGGCAGTACTTC. It translates to CASSVRGKEGQYF.

The chain couples TRBV6-5 to TRBJ2-7; D may be TRBD1 (5 bases). The CDR3 is 13 residues long. CDR1 is MNHEY and CDR2 is SVGAGI in the germline V gene. V was cut by 8 bases and J by 4 bases, with 15 bases left in between. The CDR3: CASGKQVIYEQYF. In DNA, the CDR3 is TGTGCCAGCGGGAAACAGGTGATTTACGAGCAGTACTTC.

The chain joins TRBV4-3 to TRBJ2-3; 8 nucleotides line up with TRBD2. J gave up 7 bases and V 1 base, and 7 bases lay outside the gene matches. The CDR3 consists of 15 residues. Per the germline V gene, CDR1 is LGHNA and CDR2 is YSLEER. The CDR3 protein is CASSQVNSGTNTQYF. CDR3 DNA: TGCGCCAGCAGCCAAGTGAATAGCGGGACTAATACGCAGTATTTT.

The chain recombines TRBV9 with TRBJ2-1; D is unclear. The length of the CDR3 is 15 residues. V was shortened by 0 bases and J by 1 base, with 8 bases between the two germline ends. Germline V gene sequence: CDR1 SGDLS, CDR2 YYNGEE. In DNA, the CDR3 is TGTGCCAGCAGCGTAGAAGGAACTTCCTACAATGAGCAGTTCTTC. This encodes CASSVEGTSYNEQFF.

The chain employs TRBV13 and TRBJ2-1; TRBD1 aligns across 8 bases. Germline V gene lookup returns CDR1 PRHDT and CDR2 FYEKMQ (reference sequence). The CDR3 spans 15 residues. Trimming took 8 bases from V and 4 from J; bases not matched to a gene: 10. The CDR3 DNA is TGTGCCAGCTCCCCTCCTGGACAGGGATACAATGAGCAGTTCTTC. Amino acids: CASSPPGQGYNEQFF. Looking up the rest from reference TRBV13 and TRBJ2-1 gives the full variable domain: AAGVIQSPRHLIKEKRETATLKCYPIPRHDTVYWYQQGPGQDPQFLISFYEKMQSDKGSIPDRFSAQQFSDYHSELNMSSLELGDSALYFCASSPPGQGYNEQFFGPGTRLTVL.

This chain connects TRBV7-2 to TRBJ2-1, with D perhaps matching TRBD1 (6 bases). Germline-derived CDR1 and CDR2 are SGHTA and FQGNSA. Trimming took 1 base from V and 10 from J, leaving 23 bases between them. The CDR3 contains 17 residues. The CDR3 DNA reads TGTGCCAGCAGCTTAGAACCCGCGGTTAACAGGGCACACGAGCAGTTCTTC. Encoded protein: CASSLEPAVNRAHEQFF.

The rearrangement joins TRBV2 to TRBJ1-5; tentatively, D is TRBD1 (5 bases). Germline lookup yields CDR1 SNHLY and CDR2 FYNNEI. This CDR3 has 14 amino acids. V lost 2 bases to trimming and J lost 7 bases, with 12 bases between them. CDR3 loop: CASSEMGGWQPQHF. The CDR3 nucleotides are TGTGCCAGCAGTGAAATGGGGGGGTGGCAGCCCCAGCATTTT.

This clone was counted between two and nine times. This sample also contains other DNA sequences that code for the same CDR3. This chain connects TRBV7-8 to TRBJ1-1, with D possibly TRBD1 on 6 matching bases. Germline assignment: CDR1 SGHVS and CDR2 FQNEAQ. V dropped 0 bases and J dropped 5 bases, with 7 bases sitting between them. This CDR3 region has 13 residues. The CDR3: CASSLAQGTEAFF. In DNA form, the CDR3 reads TGTGCCAGCAGCTTAGCCCAGGGGACTGAAGCTTTCTTT.

In DNA, the CDR3 is TGTGCCAGCAGCTTAGGGCTAGCGGGATCACAAGAGACCCAGTACTTC. It specifies CASSLGLAGSQETQYF. This chain uses TRBV11-3 with TRBJ2-5; 9 nucleotides align to TRBD2. The CDR3 runs to 16 residues. From germline, CDR1 is SGHNT and CDR2 YENEEA. Losses at the gene ends were 1 base for V and 2 bases for J; bases not matched to a gene: 5.

The rearrangement uses TRBV4-1 and TRBJ2-3, with TRBD2 identical over 10 bases. Germline lookup yields CDR1 MGHRA and CDR2 YSYEKL. The J segment lost 6 bases and the V segment lost 2 bases, leaving 11 bases of the junction unmatched. This CDR3 comprises 17 residues. The CDR3 reads CASSQIGSGGAKDTQYF. CDR3 bases: TGCGCCAGCAGCCAAATTGGGAGCGGGGGGGCCAAGGATACGCAGTATTTT.

The V call is TRBV11-1, the J call TRBJ1-4, with 11 bases identical to TRBD1. Germline CDR1 SGHAT, CDR2 FQDESV (reference sequence). The CDR3 contains 14 residues. The V and J ends lost 5 bases and 8 bases, in that order; junction bases with no gene match: 4. This CDR3 reads CASSRGQGDEKLFF. The DNA of the CDR3 is TGTGCCAGCAGCCGGGGACAGGGGGACGAAAAACTGTTTTTT. Supplemented by reference TRBV11-1 and TRBJ1-4, the full variable domain reads EAEVAQSPRYKITEKSQAVAFWCDPISGHATLYWYRQILGQGPELLVQFQDESVVDDSQLPKDRFSAERLKGVDSTLKIQPAELGDSAMYLCASSRGQGDEKLFFGSGTQLSVL.

V gene TRBV7-9 combines with J gene TRBJ2-5, with D unresolved. Germline CDR1 reads SEHNR; CDR2 reads FQNEAQ (reference sequence). V was shortened by 1 base and J by 1 base, with 7 bases between the two germline ends. The CDR3 loop spans 14 amino acids. CDR3 protein: CASSLGVSQETQYF. The CDR3 DNA follows: TGTGCCAGCAGCTTAGGGGTCAGCCAAGAGACCCAGTACTTC.

This chain uses TRBV4-1 with TRBJ2-1; 7 nucleotides align to TRBD1. The CDR3 covers 16 residues. V was pared by 4 bases and J by 0 bases, with 6 bases of the junction left unmatched. Looked up from germline, CDR1 is MGHRA and CDR2 is YSYEKL. The chain's CDR3 is CASSPRDSSSYNEQFF. In DNA, the CDR3 is TGCGCCAGCAGCCCTAGGGACAGTAGCTCCTACAATGAGCAGTTCTTC.

The chain is built from TRBV9 and TRBJ2-2, with 7 positions matching TRBD1. CDR1 and CDR2 from the germline V gene are SGDLS and YYNGEE. CDR3 length equals 16 residues. Germline trimming cut 4 bases from V and 3 bases from J; bases unmatched to any gene: 9. The CDR3 reads CASSSLGGPDTGELFF. The CDR3 coding sequence is TGTGCCAGCAGCTCCCTAGGGGGCCCGGACACCGGGGAGCTGTTTTTT.

The chain carries TRBV6-4 and TRBJ2-6; D may correspond to TRBD1 or TRBD2 (5 bases each). CDR1 and CDR2 (germline): MRHNA, SNTAGT. Trimming took 5 bases from V and 4 from J, leaving 9 bases between them. The length of the CDR3 is 14 residues. The CDR3 DNA follows: TGTGCCAGCAGTCCCCGGGACGGGGCCAACGTCCTGACTTTC. It yields the protein CASSPRDGANVLTF.

V usage is TRBV7-7 and J usage is TRBJ2-7, with 11 bases aligning to TRBD1. The CDR3 is 15 amino acids. The J segment lost 3 bases and the V segment lost 4 bases, leaving 5 bases of the junction unmatched. CDR1 SSHAT and CDR2 FNYEAQ come from the germline V gene (reference sequence). CDR3 nucleotides: TGTGCCAGCAGCTGCCGGGACAGGGGGGACTACGAGCAGTACTTC. Translation: CASSCRDRGDYEQYF.